The text below deals with one TCR beta chain. No antigen is known for it. One base away there is no much larger clone; base qualities are not given. V loses 6 bases, J loses 1 base, and the germline ends lie 7 bases apart. The CDR3, cysteine through phenylalanine, is 13 amino acids long. Only the CDR3 DNA stays, 39 bases, in frame from base 1. Enrolling through a virtual design, the prospective study's participants ranged in age from roughly 18 to 89 years and lived across 20 to 30 United States geographic areas. In the prospective study, participants were assigned to cohorts based on the clinical history participants reported in a screening survey and a study questionnaire. Exposed participants were defined as having been in contact with someone with a PCR-confirmed or clinician-diagnosed COVID-19 case within 2 weeks of study entry. In the prospective study, whole blood, serum and a nasopharyngeal or oropharyngeal swab were collected from each participant by mobile phlebotomists. Prospective study participants could optionally give additional blood draws and questionnaires over an approximately two-month period. Prospective study blood samples were shipped either frozen or at room temperature before DNA extraction.

The data derive from a study of blood T cell repertoires in COVID-19 (dated by TCRdb to 2020 to 2022). Background for the entire study: Samples covering the acute and convalescent phases of COVID-19 were provided by collaborators in the United States, Italy and Spain. A de-identified subject ID, COVID-19 status, age in years and sex were almost always included in the sample metadata. Where available, HLA class I and class II types were taken from metadata supplied by the sample provider and were not determined by assay-based typing. The repertoires were released in a freely available public database intended as a resource for research on the immune response to SARS-CoV-2. The material from the prospective study consisted of cDNA or gDNA derived from T cells, B-cell-depleted T cells, or PBMCs. The dataset comprised deeply sampled blood TCRbeta repertoires from subjects exposed to, actively infected with, or recovered from COVID-19. Samples came from the ongoing ImmuneRACE study (first 160 participants) plus 1,254 subjects from 6 global collaborators. Points the paper makes about the study in general: How much clinical and demographic metadata was included differed by source and by participant, and the metadata was provided uncurated.

TCRbeta CDR3 regions were amplified from genomic DNA by means of the immunoSEQ Assay, a bias-controlled multiplex PCR. In the authors' own workflow: Within the assay, amplification of reference gene primers was used to estimate how many nucleated cells each sample contained. Sequence reads were collapsed and filtered to measure the absolute abundance of every unique TCRbeta CDR3 rearrangement. For each sample, productive Simpson clonality was calculated as the square root of Simpson's diversity index across productive rearrangements. TCRdb re-hosts the immuneACCESS table, in-frame sequences only. Its copies lack some clones; in the studies checked, an unresolved V gene accounts for under half of them, and the cause for the rest is not known. From that table come the V and J calls and clone size; the DNA was used to work out D and trimming. Recorded for this sample are some 340,000 clones; more than 90% of them occurred a single time. Less than 4% of the sample rests with the top ten.

Rearrangement joined TRBV12-3 or TRBV12-4 to TRBJ1-5; no D segment can be confidently identified. Sequencing was carried out using PBMCs or T cells enriched from blood (not recorded which). The TCR comes from a woman aged 25 to 39 who had been exposed to COVID-19. The CDR3 protein: CASSGLSNQPQHF. Read as DNA, the sequence is TGTGCCAGCAGCGGTTTGAGCAATCAGCCCCAGCATTTT.